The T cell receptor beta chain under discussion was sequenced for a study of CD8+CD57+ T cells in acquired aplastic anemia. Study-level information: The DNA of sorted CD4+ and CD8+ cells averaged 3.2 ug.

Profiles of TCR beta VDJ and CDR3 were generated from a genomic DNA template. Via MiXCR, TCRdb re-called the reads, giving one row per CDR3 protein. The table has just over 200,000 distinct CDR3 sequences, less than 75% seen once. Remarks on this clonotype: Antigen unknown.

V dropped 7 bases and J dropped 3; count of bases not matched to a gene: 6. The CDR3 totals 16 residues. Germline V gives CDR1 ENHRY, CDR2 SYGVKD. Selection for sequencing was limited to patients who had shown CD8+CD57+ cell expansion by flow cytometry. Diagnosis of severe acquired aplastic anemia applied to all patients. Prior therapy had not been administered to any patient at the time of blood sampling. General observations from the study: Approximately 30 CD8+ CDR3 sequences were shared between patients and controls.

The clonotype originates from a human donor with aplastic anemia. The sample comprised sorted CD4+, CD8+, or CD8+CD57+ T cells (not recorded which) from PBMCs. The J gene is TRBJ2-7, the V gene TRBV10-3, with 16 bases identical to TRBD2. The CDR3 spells CAITGTSGGAVYEQYF. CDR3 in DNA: TGTGCCATCACTGGGACTAGCGGGGGGGCGGTCTACGAGCAGTACTTC.